Included here is one TCR beta chain sequence, with context. What it recognizes is unknown. This record belongs to a study of cytomegalovirus exposure and HLA in healthy donors. Whole-study context: There were fewer than 130 million unique TCR beta sequences, drawn from approximately 190 million T cells, in an earlier analysis. Study-wide results and caveats: A later analysis linked a missense variant in DCLRE1C to the trimming of TCR beta V and J genes. The classifier, whose performance was assessed in both the original and validation cohorts, reportedly diagnosed cytomegalovirus status with high specificity and sensitivity. Prior analysis indicated that the majority of TCR beta V segments exhibited productivity approximately 90% or approximately 30% of the time.

PCR was performed using 60 Vbeta and 13 Jbeta primers. Generated by immunoSEQ multiplex PCR, the TCRdb table keeps only in-frame clones and is missing some. The sample contains under 200,000 clones, 65% to 90% of which appear only once. Sequenced sample: PBMCs. This clonotype originated in a woman aged 18-35 years in good health and CMV-seronegative.

CDR3 nucleotide sequence: TGTGCCAGCTTTTCGGTTACTGAAGCTTTCTTT. Its protein product is CASFSVTEAFF. The chain couples TRBV6-5 to TRBJ1-1; D gene uncertain. The germline CDR1 and CDR2 sequences are MNHEY and SVGAGI. V lost 8 bases and J 5 bases, leaving 9 bases between the germline ends. The CDR3 consists of 11 residues.